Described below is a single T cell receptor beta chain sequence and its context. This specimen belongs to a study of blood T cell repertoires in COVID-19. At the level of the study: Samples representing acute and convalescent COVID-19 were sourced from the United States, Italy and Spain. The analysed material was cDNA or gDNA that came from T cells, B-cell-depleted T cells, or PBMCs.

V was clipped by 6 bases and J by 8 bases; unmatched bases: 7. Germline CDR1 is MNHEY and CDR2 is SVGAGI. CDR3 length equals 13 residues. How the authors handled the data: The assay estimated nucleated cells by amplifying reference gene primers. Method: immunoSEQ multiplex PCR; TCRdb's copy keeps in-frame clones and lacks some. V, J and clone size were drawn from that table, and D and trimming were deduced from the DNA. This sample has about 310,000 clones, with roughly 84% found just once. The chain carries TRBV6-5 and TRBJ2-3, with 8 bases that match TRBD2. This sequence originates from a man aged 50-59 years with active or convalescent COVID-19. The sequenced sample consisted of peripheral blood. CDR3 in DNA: TGTGCCAGCAGCCTGAACCGGGAGGGTACGCAGTATTTT. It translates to CASSLNREGTQYF.